This TCR beta chain was identified during a study of human T cells and chemical hapten exposure. The library put unique molecular identifiers onto individual cDNA molecules. In the source study's methods: From approximately 20,000 to 700,000 TCRs were found per sample, with a median of about 100,000. TCRdb re-called the RACE reads through MiXCR, storing one row per CDR3 protein. The V and J calls shown here were made by TCRdb, not taken from the authors' results. The sample holds tens of thousands of distinct CDR3 sequences, over 8.5% seen once. V gave up 5 bases and J gave up 0 bases; unmatched junction bases: 7. The CDR3 contains 15 residues. The germline CDR1 and CDR2 sequences are MNHEY and SVGAGI. This clonotype has a count of ten or more. The target antigen is unknown. Time point denoted: healthy volunteer bleed at 6 weeks. The authors extracted total RNA from unfractionated whole blood. Findings and caveats of the study: With DPC sensitization, TCRs exceeding 1 in 1000 frequency showed no change.

Material: whole blood. The receptor was isolated from a male donor in good health. Some clones in this sample may be carry-over from other donors' samples. The chain joins TRBV6-5 to TRBJ2-7; 7 bases are shared with TRBD2. CDR3 DNA: TGTGCCAGCAGTGGTGGGGCTAGCGGCTCCTACGAGCAGTACTTC. This codes for CASSGGASGSYEQYF.